This T cell receptor beta chain was identified during a study of beta chain features in type 1 diabetes. Note on this clone: Its target is not known.

The study's findings and limits: There was a moderate but significant shortening of TCRB CDR3s in all four CD4+ subsets of Type 1 diabetes patients.

cDNA synthesis used the whole RNA isolate, giving expressed TCRB sequences. Sequencing was performed with immunoSEQ multiplex PCR; in TCRdb, only in-frame clones are kept and a portion is missing. The table lists 100,000 to 150,000 clones, approximately 15% of them singletons. V shed 2 bases and J 6 bases; nucleotides not matched to a gene: 14. The CDR3 extends over 17 amino acids. Germline V CDR1 and CDR2: SNHLY, FYNNEI. This receptor was taken from a man aged 18 to 35 with type 1 diabetes. Sequenced material: central memory CD4+ T cells from blood. The chain links TRBV2 to TRBJ2-5; TRBD2 agrees at 8 bases. CDR3 region: CASSEFLRGGGLKTQYF. The CDR3 coding sequence is TGTGCCAGCAGTGAATTCCTTCGGGGGGGCGGATTGAAGACCCAGTACTTC.